This T cell receptor beta chain was profiled in a study of T cells after yellow fever vaccination. Whole-study context: Fractions low in cell number were prepared with SMART-Seq v4 Ultra Low Input. General study results and limits: Post-booster repertoires contained most primary-vaccination clones again (about 95% CD4, 85% to 90% CD8). Shared CD4/CD8 clonotypes were a small share, likely from convergent recombination.

The V and J ends lost 4 bases and 4 bases respectively, with 12 bases between them. CDR1 is MNHEY and CDR2 is SVGAGI in the germline V gene. The CDR3 extends over 14 amino acids. This clonotype was seen only a few times. Its antigen is not known. The 5'RACE template-switching step produced TCR cDNA and added a universal primer site and UMIs. MiXCR was run by TCRdb on the 5' RACE reads, yielding one entry per CDR3 protein. The sample lists 620,000 or so distinct CDR3 sequences; roughly 17% were seen once. The sample was PBMCs, taken 5 days after the first yellow fever vaccination. The TCR was taken from a young man who received the YFV17D yellow fever vaccine. The chain joins TRBV6-5 to TRBJ2-3; TRBD2 might be the D (6 bases). CDR3 residues: CASSSRAGPDTQYF. The CDR3 nucleotides read TGTGCCAGCAGTTCCCGTGCGGGACCAGATACGCAGTATTTT.